This record looks at one T cell receptor (beta chain) sequence and its context. As handled by the study authors: Estimation of nucleated cell counts was performed using reference gene primer amplification. Only in-frame clones appear in the TCRdb table, and some are missing; sequencing was by immunoSEQ multiplex PCR. V, J and clone size reflect that table, while D and trimming were determined from the DNA. Of over 200,000 clones in the sample, around nine tenths were seen once. This sample was included in a study of blood T cell repertoires in COVID-19. As for the study in general: The cDNA or gDNA used as material had been derived from T cells, B-cell-depleted T cells, or PBMCs.

CDR1 is MNHEY and CDR2 is SVGEGT in the germline V gene. The CDR3 runs to 14 residues. Unmatched junction bases numbered 2, after V lost 0 bases and J lost 6 bases. The origin of this receptor is a young man with active or convalescent COVID-19. The source material was peripheral blood. The chain couples TRBV6-2 or TRBV6-3 to TRBJ1-5; 7 nucleotides align to TRBD1. The CDR3 sequence: CASSYSPGGQPQHF. The CDR3 DNA reads TGTGCCAGCAGTTACTCCCCAGGGGGTCAGCCCCAGCATTTT.